This T cell receptor beta chain was recorded in a study of T-cell reconstitution after alpha-beta-depleted transplantation in children. The library targeted TCRbeta and was prepared with unique molecular identifiers. TCRdb re-called the PCR reads with MiXCR, one entry per CDR3 protein. The sample includes about 27,000 distinct CDR3 sequences, roughly a sixth of them seen just once. In germline, CDR1 is LGHNA, CDR2 YNFKEQ. The CDR3 runs to 12 residues. Trimming shortened V by 1 base and J by 10 bases, and 8 bases separated the two germline ends. The chain carries TRBV4-2 and TRBJ2-1; D unclear. The material was PBMCs, mostly from graft donor cells, obtained 60 days after TCRalphabeta/CD19-depleted stem cell transplant. The source of this sequence is a male patient aged 2 to 10 who had a stem cell transplant for acute lymphoblastic leukemia, so the T cells may come from the graft donor. The CDR3 DNA reads TGTGCCAGCAGCCAAGTCCGTGACGAGCAGTTCTTC. Its protein is CASSQVRDEQFF.